The sequence of this TCR beta chain was determined in a study of beta chain features in type 1 diabetes. The CDR3 contains 17 residues. V gave up 4 bases and J gave up 3 bases; unmatched junction bases: 12. In germline, CDR1 is SGHTA, CDR2 FQGNSA. Study observations and caveats: For patients, the naive, central memory and Treg TCRB repertoires appeared more alike than for healthy donors. At VDJ recombination sites, type 1 diabetes patients had fewer insertions and more deleted nucleotides. Shortening of TCRB CDR3s, moderate but significant, appeared in all four CD4+ subsets of Type 1 diabetes patients.

The isolated RNA, all of it, was reverse transcribed, so expressed TCRB transcripts were what got sequenced. Some clones are missing from TCRdb's copy, which holds only in-frame ones; the method was immunoSEQ multiplex PCR. The sample lists about 230,000 clones; about a sixth were seen once. As to this clone: The antigen is unknown.

What was sequenced was naive CD4+ T cells from blood. V gene TRBV7-2 combines with J gene TRBJ1-5, with 7 bases aligning to TRBD1. The receptor's source is a man younger than 40 with type 1 diabetes. The CDR3 region has the DNA TGTGCCAGCAGCTCAAGTAGGGGACAGCAAAACAATCAGCCCCAGCATTTT. Translated, it gives CASSSSRGQQNNQPQHF.